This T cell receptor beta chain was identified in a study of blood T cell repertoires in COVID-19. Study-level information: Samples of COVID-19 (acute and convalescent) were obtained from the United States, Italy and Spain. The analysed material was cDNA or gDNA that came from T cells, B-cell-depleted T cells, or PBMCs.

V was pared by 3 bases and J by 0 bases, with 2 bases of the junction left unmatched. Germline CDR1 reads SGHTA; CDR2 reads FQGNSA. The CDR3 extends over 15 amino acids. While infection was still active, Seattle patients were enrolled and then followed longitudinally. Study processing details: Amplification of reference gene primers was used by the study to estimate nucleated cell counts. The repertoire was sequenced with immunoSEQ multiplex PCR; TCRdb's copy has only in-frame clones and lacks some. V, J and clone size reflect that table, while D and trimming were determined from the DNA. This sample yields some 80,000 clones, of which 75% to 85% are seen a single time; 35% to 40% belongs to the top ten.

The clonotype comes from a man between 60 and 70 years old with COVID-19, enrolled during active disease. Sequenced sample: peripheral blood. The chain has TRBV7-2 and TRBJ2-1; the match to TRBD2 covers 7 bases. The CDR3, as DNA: TGTGCCAGCAGCTTTCTAGCGGCCTCCTACAATGAGCAGTTCTTC. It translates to CASSFLAASYNEQFF.